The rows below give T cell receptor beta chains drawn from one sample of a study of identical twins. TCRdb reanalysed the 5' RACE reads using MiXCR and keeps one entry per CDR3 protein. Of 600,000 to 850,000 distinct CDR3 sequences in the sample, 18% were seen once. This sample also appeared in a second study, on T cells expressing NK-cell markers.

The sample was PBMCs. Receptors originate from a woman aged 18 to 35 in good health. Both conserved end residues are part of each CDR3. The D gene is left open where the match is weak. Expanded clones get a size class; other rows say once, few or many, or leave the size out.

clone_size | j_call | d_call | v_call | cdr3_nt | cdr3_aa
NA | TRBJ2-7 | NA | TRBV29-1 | TGCAGCGTTGAGGTCCGTTACGAGCAGTACTTC | CSVEVRYEQYF
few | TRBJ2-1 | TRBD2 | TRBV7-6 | TGTGCCAGCAGCTTAGCGGCACTAGCGGGTTACAATGAGCAGTTCTTC | CASSLAALAGYNEQFF
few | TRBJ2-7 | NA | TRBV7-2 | TGTGCCAGCAGCTTAATGGGCGCGATGTCCTACGAGCAGTACTTC | CASSLMGAMSYEQYF
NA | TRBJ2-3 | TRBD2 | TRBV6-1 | TGTGCCAGCAGTCCCCGACTAGCGGGGGGGTATGATACGCAGTATTTT | CASSPRLAGGYDTQYF
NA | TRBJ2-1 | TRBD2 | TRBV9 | TGTGCCAGCAGCGGGTGGACTAGCTCCTACAATGAGCAGTTCTTC | CASSGWTSSYNEQFF
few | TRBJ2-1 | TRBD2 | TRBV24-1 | TGTGCCACCAGTGATACCGGGACTAGCATCCCCCATGAGCAGTTCTTC | CATSDTGTSIPHEQFF
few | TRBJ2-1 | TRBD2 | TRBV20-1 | TGCAGTGCTAGAGATTACATTACTAGCGGGAGGCAGCTTCCGTTCTTC | CSARDYITSGRQLPFF
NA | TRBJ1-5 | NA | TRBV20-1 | TGCAGTGCTAGTAGCGGGGCAGATAACAATCAGCCCCAGCATTTT | CSASSGADNNQPQHF
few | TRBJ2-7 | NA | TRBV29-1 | TGCAGCGTCACCGGACCTAGTACTAAAGACGAGCAGTACTTC | CSVTGPSTKDEQYF
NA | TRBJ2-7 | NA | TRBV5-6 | TGTGCCAGCAGGCTACAGGTAGCCTACGAGCAGTACTTC | CASRLQVAYEQYF
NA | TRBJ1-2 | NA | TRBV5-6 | TGTGCCAGCAGCTTGGGAACGTCGAACTATGGCTACACCTTC | CASSLGTSNYGYTF
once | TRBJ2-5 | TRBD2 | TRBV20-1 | TGCAGTGCTAGACTAGCGGGAGGGCTCCAAGAGACCCAGTACTTC | CSARLAGGLQETQYF
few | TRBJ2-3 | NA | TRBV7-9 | TGTGCCAGCAGCTGGACGGGAGCTACAGATACGCAGTATTTT | CASSWTGATDTQYF
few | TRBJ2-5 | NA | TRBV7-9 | TGTGCCAGCAGCCCAGAGGAGAAAGAGACCCAGTACTTC | CASSPEEKETQYF
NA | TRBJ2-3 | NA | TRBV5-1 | TGCGCCAGCAGCTTAACAGGGATTGGCACAGATACGCAGTATTTT | CASSLTGIGTDTQYF
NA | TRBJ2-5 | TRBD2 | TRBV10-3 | TGTGCCATCAGTTCGGGCAGGGGCGGAGGGACTAGCGAGACCCAGTACTTC | CAISSGRGGGTSETQYF
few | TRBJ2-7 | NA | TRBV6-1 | TGTGCCAGCAGTGAACCGGGAAGGGGGATCTACGAGCAGTACTTC | CASSEPGRGIYEQYF
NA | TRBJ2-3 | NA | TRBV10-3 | TGTGCCATCAGGTACGAGGATACGCAGTATTTT | CAIRYEDTQYF
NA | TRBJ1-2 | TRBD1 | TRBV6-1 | TGTGCCAGCAGTGCCTGGGACAGGGGTGGCTACACCTTC | CASSAWDRGGYTF
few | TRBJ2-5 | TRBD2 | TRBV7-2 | TGTGCCAGCAAACAACGCGGGAGGGCCATCCCAGAGACCCAGTACTTC | CASKQRGRAIPETQYF
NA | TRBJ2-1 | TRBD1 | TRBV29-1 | TGCAGCGTTACCCGGGGACAGGGGGGAGGTGAGCAGTTCTTC | CSVTRGQGGGEQFF
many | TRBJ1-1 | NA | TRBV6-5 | TGTGCCAGCAGTTACCAGTCCCCCAGCGAAACTGAAGCTTTCTTT | CASSYQSPSETEAFF
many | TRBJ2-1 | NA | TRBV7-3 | TGTGCCAGCAGCCCCCAACTGGGTCGGGACAATGAGCAGTTCTTC | CASSPQLGRDNEQFF
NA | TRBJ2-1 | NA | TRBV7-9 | TGTGCCAGCAGCTTACGATACGGGACTTCCGGAGATGAGCAGTTCTTC | CASSLRYGTSGDEQFF
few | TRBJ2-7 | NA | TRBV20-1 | TGCAGTGCTAGAGGGGCAGCCCTACGAGAGCAGTACTTC | CSARGAALREQYF
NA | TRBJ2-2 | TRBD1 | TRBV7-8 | TGTGCCAGCAGGACGACAGGGACCACCGGGGAGCTGTTTTTT | CASRTTGTTGELFF
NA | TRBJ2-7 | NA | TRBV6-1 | TGTGCCAGCAGTGAAGTAGTCGGGCAGTACTTC | CASSEVVGQYF
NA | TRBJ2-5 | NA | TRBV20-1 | TGCAGTGCTGGACGGGGATTTATTCAAGAGACCCAGTACTTC | CSAGRGFIQETQYF
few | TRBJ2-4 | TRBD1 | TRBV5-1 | TGCGCCAGCAGCGCCGGGACAGGGAGGGGAAACATTCAGTACTTC | CASSAGTGRGNIQYF
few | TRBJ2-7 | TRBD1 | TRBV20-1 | TGCAGTGCTAGAGATGGGGGACAGGGTTCCTACGAGCAGTACTTC | CSARDGGQGSYEQYF
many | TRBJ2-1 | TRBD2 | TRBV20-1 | TGCAGTGCTGAACCGGGACTAGCGGGAGGGCCGGAATTCTTC | CSAEPGLAGGPEFF
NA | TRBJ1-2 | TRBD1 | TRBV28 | TGTGCCAGCAGCCTTTGGGTGGGACAGGGAACGGGCTATGGCTACACCTTC | CASSLWVGQGTGYGYTF
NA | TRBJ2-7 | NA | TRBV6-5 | TGTGCCAGCAGTCACCCTCGTCGGGGGCGCCCCTACGAGCAGTACTTC | CASSHPRRGRPYEQYF
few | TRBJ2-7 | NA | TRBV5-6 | TGTGCCAGCAGCTTTTCGACCTACGAGCAGTACTTC | CASSFSTYEQYF
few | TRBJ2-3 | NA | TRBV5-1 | TGCGCCAGCAGCTCAACCACAGGCCCAGATACGCAGTATTTT | CASSSTTGPDTQYF
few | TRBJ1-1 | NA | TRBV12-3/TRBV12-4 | TGTGCCAGCAGGAGTGACACCGAACGCTGGGCTTTCTTT | CASRSDTERWAFF
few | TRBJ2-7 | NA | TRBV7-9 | TGTGCCAGCAGCTTACGCGGAGGCCACCCCGACGAGCAGTACTTC | CASSLRGGHPDEQYF
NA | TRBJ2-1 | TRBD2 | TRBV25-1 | TGTGCCAGCAGTGATCTCAGCGGGAGATCCTACAATGAGCAGTTCTTC | CASSDLSGRSYNEQFF
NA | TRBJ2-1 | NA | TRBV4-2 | TGTGCCAGCAGCCAAGACGTGGGAGGATCGGGCAATGAGCAGTTCTTC | CASSQDVGGSGNEQFF
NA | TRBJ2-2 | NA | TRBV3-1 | TGTGCCAGCAGCCAAGATTGGGAGAACACCGGGGAGCTGTTTTTT | CASSQDWENTGELFF
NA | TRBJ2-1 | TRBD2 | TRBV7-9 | TGTGCCAGCAGCCCGCTGACTAGCGGGATAGGCGATGAGCAGTTCTTC | CASSPLTSGIGDEQFF
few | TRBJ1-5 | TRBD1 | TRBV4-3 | TGCGCCAGCAGCCGCGAAGTACCGGGACAGGGGTTGTGGCAGCCCCAGCATTTT | CASSREVPGQGLWQPQHF
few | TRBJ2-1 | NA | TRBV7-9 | TGTGCCAGCAGCTTAGAGCGGGCTACGGGCAATGAGCAGTTCTTC | CASSLERATGNEQFF
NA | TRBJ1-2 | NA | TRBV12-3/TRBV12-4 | TGTGCCAGCAGACTGGACTATAGCTACACCTTC | CASRLDYSYTF
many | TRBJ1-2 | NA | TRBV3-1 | TGTGCCAGCAGCCTAGGCGACGAGGGCGGCTACACCTTC | CASSLGDEGGYTF
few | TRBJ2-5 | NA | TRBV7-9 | TGTGCCAGCAGCTTAATGGCCGGGGCCAGGGAGACCCAGTACTTC | CASSLMAGARETQYF
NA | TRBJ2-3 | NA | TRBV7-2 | TGTGCCAGCAGCTCTGGACCCTTTGATACGCAGTATTTT | CASSSGPFDTQYF
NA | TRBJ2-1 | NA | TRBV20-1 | TGCAGTGGTTGGGGACCCAGCTCCTACAATGAGCAGTTCTTC | CSGWGPSSYNEQFF
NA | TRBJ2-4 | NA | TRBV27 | TGTGCCAGCAGTCCACAGGCCTCGCGGGCGTCCAAAAACATTCAGTACTTC | CASSPQASRASKNIQYF
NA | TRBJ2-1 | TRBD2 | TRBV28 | TGTGCCAGCAGTCGTATTACTAGCGGGAACAATGAGCAGTTCTTC | CASSRITSGNNEQFF
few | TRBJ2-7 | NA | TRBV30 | TGTGCCTGCTCAATCGACAGCTACGAGCAGTACTTC | CACSIDSYEQYF
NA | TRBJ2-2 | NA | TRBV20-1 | TGCAGTGCTAGAGATCACCAGGGGCTAACCGGGGAGCTGTTTTTT | CSARDHQGLTGELFF
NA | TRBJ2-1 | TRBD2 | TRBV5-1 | TGCGCCAGCAGCAGGGGACTATCGCGGGAAAATGAGCAGTTCTTC | CASSRGLSRENEQFF
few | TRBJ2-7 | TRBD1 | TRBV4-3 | TGCGCCAGCAGCCAAGATTGGCAGGGGGCAAAGGAGCAGTACTTC | CASSQDWQGAKEQYF